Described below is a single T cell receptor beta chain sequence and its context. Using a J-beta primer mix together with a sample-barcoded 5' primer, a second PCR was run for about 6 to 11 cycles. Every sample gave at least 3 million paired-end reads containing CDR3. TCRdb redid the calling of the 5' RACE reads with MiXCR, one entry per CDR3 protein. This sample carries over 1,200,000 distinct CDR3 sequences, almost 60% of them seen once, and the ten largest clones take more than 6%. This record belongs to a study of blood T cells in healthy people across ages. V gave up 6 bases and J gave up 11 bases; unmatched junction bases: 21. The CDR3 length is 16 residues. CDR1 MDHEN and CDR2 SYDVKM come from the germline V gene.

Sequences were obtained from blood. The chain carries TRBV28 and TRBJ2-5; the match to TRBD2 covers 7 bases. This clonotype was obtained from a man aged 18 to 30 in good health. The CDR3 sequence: CASSPAGGGIYNEQYF. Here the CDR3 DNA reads TGTGCCAGCAGCCCCGCTGGCGGGGGAATATACAATGAGCAGTACTTC.